A selection of T cell receptor beta chains follows, all from one sample in a study of cytomegalovirus exposure and HLA in healthy donors. Clones were read by immunoSEQ multiplex PCR, and TCRdb kept only the in-frame ones, dropping some. In the table there are 90,000 to 150,000 clones, approximately 88% of which are singletons. The sample was PBMCs. These receptors originate from a man in his late teens or twenties in good health and CMV-seronegative. Each CDR3 is given with its conserved first and last residue. The order of the fields is CDR3 length, clone size, J gene, V gene, D gene, CDR3 DNA, CDR3 protein. A D gene is named only where the DNA matches it firmly. Clone size is stated in some rows and not others, as once, few, many or a class when expanded.

15 - TRBJ2-1 TRBV28 - TGTGCCAGCACCCTTTACGGTCTAGTACGGGGTGAGCAGTTCTTC CASTLYGLVRGEQFF
12 - TRBJ2-3 TRBV5-4 - TGTGCCAGCAACCACCCCGGCGGTACGCAGTATTTT CASNHPGGTQYF
14 - TRBJ2-4 TRBV6-5 TRBD1 TGTGCCAGCAGGGAGACAGGGGGCAGGAACATTCAGTACTTC CASRETGGRNIQYF
15 - TRBJ1-2 TRBV15 - TGTGCCACCAGCGTCGACAGGAGGCCCGACTATGGCTACACCTTC CATSVDRRPDYGYTF
17 - TRBJ2-6 TRBV19 - TGTGCCACTTCGACACAAGCATCTCTCTCTGGGGCCAACGTCCTGACTTTC CATSTQASLSGANVLTF
13 few TRBJ2-7 TRBV21-1 - TGTGCCAGCAGCAAACGGGGAACCTACGAGCAGTACTTC CASSKRGTYEQYF
19 once TRBJ1-5 TRBV4-1 TRBD1 TGCGCCAGCAGCCAAGTGTTTGGGACAGGGTATCTTAGAGGTCAGCCCCAGCATTTT CASSQVFGTGYLRGQPQHF
15 - TRBJ2-7 TRBV5-1 - TGCGCCAGCAGCTTGGCGCAGGGGAGCTCCTACGAGCAGTACTTC CASSLAQGSSYEQYF
13 - TRBJ2-7 TRBV19 TRBD2 TGTGCCAGTATGGGGGACTACTCCTACGAGCAGTACTTC CASMGDYSYEQYF
16 - TRBJ2-1 TRBV9 TRBD2 TGTGCCAGCAGCGTAGTTGGGACTAGCGGGAGTTTTGAGCAGTTCTTC CASSVVGTSGSFEQFF